A single sample is the source of the 9 T cell receptor beta chains below, sequenced in a study of spatial heterogeneity in lung cancer. TCRdb reprocessed the 5' RACE reads with MiXCR, giving one entry per CDR3 protein. The data contain 15,000 or so distinct CDR3 sequences, roughly a tenth of them seen just once; the ten biggest clones take up around 34%. Specified time point: sample taken at primary tumor resection. Frozen PBMC, nontumor lung or tumor provided whole RNA, which was sequenced unsorted. The input for sequencing was PBMCs, taken at surgery. The receptors were sampled from a female donor with early-stage non-small cell lung cancer.

The rearrangement joins TRBV6-1 to TRBJ1-2; tentatively, D is TRBD1 (5 bases). Per germline, CDR1 MNHNS and CDR2 SASEGT. V shed 7 bases and J shed 4 bases, with 10 bases lying between them. The CDR3 extends over 12 amino acids. CDR3 amino acids: CASTWGGYGYTF. The CDR3 DNA reads TGTGCCAGCACCTGGGGCGGCTATGGCTACACCTTC.

This clonotype has a count of ten or more. This sequence joins TRBV7-9 and TRBJ1-6; 7 nucleotides line up with TRBD1. The CDR3 runs to 14 residues. V gave up 5 bases and J gave up 5 bases; unmatched junction bases: 3. Germline assignment: CDR1 SEHNR and CDR2 FQNEAQ (reference sequence). The CDR3 is CASSTGTDNSPLHF. The CDR3 nucleotides read TGTGCCAGCAGCACCGGGACAGATAATTCACCCCTCCACTTT.

This clonotype occurred many times. The J gene is TRBJ1-1, the V gene TRBV30; no reliable D call. Germline V gene sequence: CDR1 GTSNPN, CDR2 SVGIG (reference sequence). The CDR3 runs to 13 residues. Trimming stripped 2 bases from V and 3 bases from J, with 10 bases between. CDR3 nucleotide sequence: TGTGCCTGGAGTCCCCGATTGGACACTGAAGCTTTCTTT. Translating it yields CAWSPRLDTEAFF. The whole variable domain, filled in from reference TRBV30 and TRBJ1-1, reads SQTIHQWPATLVQPVGSPLSLECTVEGTSNPNLYWYRQAAGRGLQLLFYSVGIGQISSEVPQNLSASRPQDRQFILSSKKLLLSDSGFYLCAWSPRLDTEAFFGQGTRLTVV.

Many counts were recorded for this clonotype. The chain couples TRBV7-9 to TRBJ2-1; 10 bases align to TRBD1. The length of the CDR3 is 16 residues. Unmatched junction bases numbered 4, after V lost 5 bases and J lost 0 bases. Germline V CDR1 and CDR2: SEHNR, FQNEAQ (reference sequence). The CDR3 region has the DNA TGTGCCAGCAGCCCTTGGGACAGGGGCTCCTACAATGAGCAGTTCTTC. Protein: CASSPWDRGSYNEQFF.

This clonotype was seen at least ten times. The chain recombines TRBV13 with TRBJ1-6; no definite D call. This CDR3 has 12 amino acids. V was cut by 3 bases and J by 8 bases, with 5 bases left in between. CDR1 and CDR2 from the germline V gene are PRHDT and FYEKMQ (reference sequence). The CDR3: CASSFRDSPLHF. In nucleotides, the CDR3 is TGTGCCAGCAGCTTCAGAGATTCACCCCTCCACTTT.

The J gene is TRBJ1-1, the V gene TRBV9, with D unresolved. The CDR3 contains 12 residues. The germline gives CDR1 SGDLS, CDR2 YYNGEE. V was shortened by 1 base and J by 1 base, with 2 bases between the two germline ends. CDR3 in amino acids: CASSVKNTEAFF. CDR3 DNA sequence: TGTGCCAGCAGCGTAAAGAACACTGAAGCTTTCTTT.

This clonotype was counted between two and nine times. The chain links TRBV28 to TRBJ2-7, with 9 bases aligning to TRBD2. This CDR3 has 14 amino acids. Unmatched junction bases numbered 6, after V lost 4 bases and J lost 5 bases. The V gene's germline CDR1 is MDHEN and CDR2 SYDVKM. In DNA, the CDR3 is TGTGCCAGCAGTTACCTAGCGGGAACACACGAGCAGTACTTC. Translated: CASSYLAGTHEQYF. Filled out from reference TRBV28 and TRBJ2-7, the complete variable domain reads DVKVTQSSRYLVKRTGEKVFLECVQDMDHENMFWYRQDPGLGLRLIYFSYDVKMKEKGDIPEGYSVSREKKERFSLILESASTNQTSMYLCASSYLAGTHEQYFGPGTRLTVT.

This clonotype was recorded at least ten times. The junction and the germline gene differ at one end; a read error may be behind it. The V and J genes are TRBV14 and TRBJ1-1; D is unresolved. The CDR3 consists of 15 residues. In germline, CDR1 is SGHDN, CDR2 FVKESK. The CDR3 DNA is TGTGCCAGCAGTCAAGACCCTCTTCCGAACACTGAAGCTTTCTTT. It is translated as CASSQDPLPNTEAFF.

The sample holds many counts of this clonotype. The rearrangement links TRBV28 to TRBJ1-2; 8 bases agree with TRBD1. Germline V lookup: CDR1 MDHEN, CDR2 SYDVKM. The CDR3 sequence is 13 residues long. After removal of 6 bases from V and 4 bases from J, the junction contained 4 bases not matched to a gene. CDR3 protein: CASSWDRSYGYTF. As DNA, the CDR3 is TGTGCCAGCAGCTGGGACAGGTCCTATGGCTACACCTTC.